These T cell receptor beta chains were read from a single sample in a study of molecular identifiers for immune sequencing clone quantification. Each CDR3 protein is one row after TCRdb ran MiXCR on the PCR reads. The table has 550,000 to 750,000 distinct CDR3 sequences, 15% to 20% seen once; the top ten hold roughly 0.85%. Sample: naive CD8+ T cells from blood, with Jurkat cell RNA spiked in. These receptors all come from a human donor in good health. Some libraries in this study had Jurkat cell RNA spiked in. The CDR3 runs from the conserved cysteine through the conserved F or W. The D gene is left open where the match is weak. Clone sizes are given selectively: once, few, many, or a class where the clone is expanded.

clone_size: many; j_call: TRBJ2-1; v_call: TRBV12-3/TRBV12-4; d_call: TRBD2; cdr3_aa: CASSQPGLAETSSYNEQFF; cdr3_nt: TGTGCCAGCAGCCAACCCGGACTAGCGGAGACGAGCTCCTACAATGAGCAGTTCTTC
clone_size: many; j_call: TRBJ2-7; v_call: TRBV7-9; d_call: NA; cdr3_aa: CASSFIQGVLGEQYF; cdr3_nt: TGTGCCAGCAGCTTTATCCAGGGAGTTTTAGGCGAGCAGTACTTC
clone_size: many; j_call: TRBJ2-1; v_call: TRBV12-3/TRBV12-4; d_call: TRBD2; cdr3_aa: CASSFYSGTNGEQFF; cdr3_nt: TGTGCCAGCAGTTTCTATAGCGGGACTAACGGTGAGCAGTTCTTC
clone_size: many; j_call: TRBJ1-3; v_call: TRBV19; d_call: NA; cdr3_aa: CASSPGPAGNTIYF; cdr3_nt: TGTGCCAGTAGTCCGGGACCTGCTGGAAACACCATATATTTT
clone_size: NA; j_call: TRBJ2-7; v_call: TRBV11-2; d_call: NA; cdr3_aa: CASSPDSSYKQYF; cdr3_nt: TGTGCCAGCAGCCCTGACAGCTCCTACAAGCAGTACTTC
clone_size: few; j_call: TRBJ1-5; v_call: TRBV27; d_call: NA; cdr3_aa: CASSLSRGGNQPQHF; cdr3_nt: TGTGCCAGCAGTTTATCCAGGGGCGGCAATCAGCCCCAGCATTTT
clone_size: NA; j_call: TRBJ2-1; v_call: TRBV29-1; d_call: NA; cdr3_aa: CSVGRTYNEQFF; cdr3_nt: TGCAGCGTTGGACGTACTTACAATGAGCAGTTCTTC
clone_size: NA; j_call: TRBJ2-7; v_call: TRBV6-5; d_call: NA; cdr3_aa: CASSYYGTPGGEQYF; cdr3_nt: TGTGCCAGCAGTTACTACGGGACCCCTGGGGGCGAGCAGTACTTC
clone_size: few; j_call: TRBJ2-1; v_call: TRBV7-2; d_call: NA; cdr3_aa: CASSSPGQYNEQFF; cdr3_nt: TGTGCCAGCAGCTCCCCGGGGCAGTACAATGAGCAGTTCTTC
clone_size: many; j_call: TRBJ2-7; v_call: TRBV29-1; d_call: NA; cdr3_aa: CSVEDRQASSYEQYF; cdr3_nt: TGCAGCGTTGAAGATCGACAGGCGTCCTCCTACGAGCAGTACTTC
clone_size: many; j_call: TRBJ1-1; v_call: TRBV6-5; d_call: NA; cdr3_aa: CASNLGAYTEAFF; cdr3_nt: TGTGCCAGCAATCTGGGTGCGTACACTGAAGCTTTCTTT
clone_size: many; j_call: TRBJ2-6; v_call: TRBV14; d_call: NA; cdr3_aa: CASSYSWGQTTGANVLTF; cdr3_nt: TGTGCCAGCAGCTACTCATGGGGGCAGACGACCGGGGCCAACGTCCTGACTTTC
clone_size: many; j_call: TRBJ2-1; v_call: TRBV6-6; d_call: TRBD2; cdr3_aa: CASSYSITGGGNEQFF; cdr3_nt: TGTGCCAGCAGTTACTCGATAACGGGAGGAGGCAATGAGCAGTTCTTC
clone_size: many; j_call: TRBJ1-5; v_call: TRBV10-3; d_call: TRBD1; cdr3_aa: CAISDQTGGNQPQHF; cdr3_nt: TGTGCCATCAGTGATCAGACAGGGGGCAATCAGCCCCAGCATTTT
clone_size: few; j_call: TRBJ2-3; v_call: TRBV6-1; d_call: NA; cdr3_aa: CASTSGSRGSGADTQYF; cdr3_nt: TGTGCCAGCACCTCGGGATCCCGGGGTAGTGGAGCAGATACGCAGTATTTT
clone_size: NA; j_call: TRBJ2-1; v_call: TRBV6-5; d_call: TRBD2; cdr3_aa: CASRTLAGGSKSYNEQFF; cdr3_nt: TGTGCCAGCAGAACACTAGCGGGAGGGTCTAAGTCCTACAATGAGCAGTTCTTC
clone_size: many; j_call: TRBJ2-7; v_call: TRBV7-9; d_call: NA; cdr3_aa: CASSLGRPGTEQYF; cdr3_nt: TGTGCCAGCTCGTTGGGGCGGCCCGGGACCGAGCAGTACTTC
clone_size: few; j_call: TRBJ2-3; v_call: TRBV27; d_call: NA; cdr3_aa: CAGSLGPAEYTDTQYF; cdr3_nt: TGTGCCGGCAGTTTAGGCCCAGCGGAATACACAGATACGCAGTATTTT
clone_size: NA; j_call: TRBJ1-1; v_call: TRBV27; d_call: NA; cdr3_aa: CASKRGMNTEAFF; cdr3_nt: TGTGCCAGCAAACGGGGGATGAACACTGAAGCTTTCTTT
clone_size: NA; j_call: TRBJ2-1; v_call: TRBV11-2; d_call: TRBD2; cdr3_aa: CASSLLAGAGNELFF; cdr3_nt: TGTGCCAGCAGCTTGCTAGCGGGAGCTGGCAATGAGCTGTTCTTC
clone_size: NA; j_call: TRBJ2-7; v_call: TRBV18; d_call: TRBD2; cdr3_aa: CASSPNSGSIYEQYF; cdr3_nt: TGTGCCAGCTCACCAAATAGCGGGAGTATCTACGAGCAGTACTTC
clone_size: NA; j_call: TRBJ2-3; v_call: TRBV7-8; d_call: TRBD2; cdr3_aa: CASGLAVAGGPAVDTQYF; cdr3_nt: TGTGCCAGCGGCTTAGCGGTAGCGGGGGGCCCAGCGGTGGATACGCAGTATTTT
clone_size: many; j_call: TRBJ2-5; v_call: TRBV7-9; d_call: TRBD2; cdr3_aa: CASSSPPRNLAGAETQYF; cdr3_nt: TGTGCCAGCAGCTCACCGCCACGGAATCTAGCGGGGGCGGAGACCCAGTACTTC
clone_size: many; j_call: TRBJ2-6; v_call: TRBV24-1; d_call: NA; cdr3_aa: CATSPSPSGANVLTF; cdr3_nt: TGTGCCACCAGTCCGTCCCCCTCTGGGGCCAACGTCCTGACTTTC
clone_size: many; j_call: TRBJ2-5; v_call: TRBV30; d_call: NA; cdr3_aa: CAWSVEGGLEVTQYF; cdr3_nt: TGTGCCTGGAGTGTTGAGGGGGGACTCGAAGTGACCCAGTACTTC
clone_size: many; j_call: TRBJ1-2; v_call: TRBV20-1; d_call: NA; cdr3_aa: CSAFFVSSGYTF; cdr3_nt: TGCAGTGCTTTTTTCGTTTCATCTGGCTACACCTTC
clone_size: few; j_call: TRBJ2-7; v_call: TRBV27; d_call: NA; cdr3_aa: CASSKGSLGEQYF; cdr3_nt: TGTGCCAGCAGTAAAGGGTCTCTTGGCGAGCAGTACTTC
clone_size: few; j_call: TRBJ1-1; v_call: TRBV30; d_call: TRBD1; cdr3_aa: CAWSPKTGVPEAFF; cdr3_nt: TGTGCCTGGAGTCCGAAGACAGGGGTCCCTGAAGCTTTCTTT
clone_size: NA; j_call: TRBJ2-2; v_call: TRBV2; d_call: TRBD2; cdr3_aa: CASSDPSGRAGELFF; cdr3_nt: TGTGCCAGCAGTGACCCTAGCGGGAGGGCCGGGGAGCTGTTTTTT
clone_size: many; j_call: TRBJ2-7; v_call: TRBV7-8; d_call: NA; cdr3_aa: CASSLQDFFYEQYF; cdr3_nt: TGTGCCAGCAGCCTCCAGGACTTCTTCTACGAGCAGTACTTC
clone_size: many; j_call: TRBJ1-1; v_call: TRBV13; d_call: TRBD1; cdr3_aa: CASSLQMGQVVGAFF; cdr3_nt: TGTGCCAGCAGTCTCCAAATGGGACAGGTAGTCGGCGCTTTCTTT
clone_size: many; j_call: TRBJ2-7; v_call: TRBV5-1; d_call: NA; cdr3_aa: CASTSGTQLSYEQYF; cdr3_nt: TGCGCCAGCACCTCCGGGACACAACTCTCCTACGAGCAGTACTTC
clone_size: many; j_call: TRBJ2-4; v_call: TRBV7-9; d_call: NA; cdr3_aa: CASSYGGAKNIQYF; cdr3_nt: TGTGCCAGCAGCTACGGAGGGGCCAAAAACATTCAGTACTTC
clone_size: NA; j_call: TRBJ2-7; v_call: TRBV28; d_call: NA; cdr3_aa: CASSSRGIDEQYF; cdr3_nt: TGTGCCAGCAGCAGCAGGGGAATCGACGAGCAGTACTTC
clone_size: few; j_call: TRBJ1-1; v_call: TRBV6-2/TRBV6-3; d_call: NA; cdr3_aa: CASKKAMVEDTEAFF; cdr3_nt: TGTGCCAGCAAGAAGGCCATGGTCGAGGACACTGAAGCTTTCTTT
clone_size: many; j_call: TRBJ2-4; v_call: TRBV7-9; d_call: NA; cdr3_aa: CASSLGGLHKNIQYF; cdr3_nt: TGTGCCAGCAGCTTAGGCGGGCTCCACAAAAACATTCAGTACTTC
clone_size: many; j_call: TRBJ1-6; v_call: TRBV28; d_call: NA; cdr3_aa: CASRPDSSYNSPLHF; cdr3_nt: TGTGCCAGCAGACCGGACAGCTCCTATAATTCACCCCTCCACTTT
clone_size: few; j_call: TRBJ2-5; v_call: TRBV5-4; d_call: NA; cdr3_aa: CASSLPLRGPGQETQYF; cdr3_nt: TGTGCCAGCAGCTTACCCTTAAGGGGCCCGGGGCAAGAGACCCAGTACTTC
clone_size: NA; j_call: TRBJ2-5; v_call: TRBV4-3; d_call: NA; cdr3_aa: CASSQGSGAETQYF; cdr3_nt: TGCGCCAGCAGCCAAGGGTCGGGGGCCGAGACCCAGTACTTC
clone_size: many; j_call: TRBJ2-7; v_call: TRBV4-3; d_call: NA; cdr3_aa: CASSQDLTYEQYF; cdr3_nt: TGCGCCAGCAGCCAAGACCTCACCTACGAGCAGTACTTC
clone_size: many; j_call: TRBJ2-5; v_call: TRBV4-3; d_call: TRBD1; cdr3_aa: CASSQDSRGQTQYF; cdr3_nt: TGCGCCAGCAGCCAAGATTCCAGGGGGCAGACCCAGTACTTC
clone_size: many; j_call: TRBJ2-3; v_call: TRBV6-5; d_call: NA; cdr3_aa: CASSYSFVGRPDTQYF; cdr3_nt: TGTGCCAGCAGTTACTCGTTCGTTGGGCGCCCAGATACGCAGTATTTT
clone_size: many; j_call: TRBJ2-7; v_call: TRBV9; d_call: NA; cdr3_aa: CASSPRNSYEQYF; cdr3_nt: TGTGCCAGCAGCCCTCGTAACTCCTACGAGCAGTACTTC
clone_size: many; j_call: TRBJ2-3; v_call: TRBV20-1; d_call: TRBD1; cdr3_aa: CSAHKQGERADTQYF; cdr3_nt: TGCAGTGCTCACAAACAGGGGGAAAGGGCAGATACGCAGTATTTT
clone_size: NA; j_call: TRBJ1-1; v_call: TRBV11-2; d_call: NA; cdr3_aa: CASSLDWLHFEAFF; cdr3_nt: TGTGCCAGCAGCTTAGATTGGTTACACTTTGAAGCTTTCTTT
clone_size: many; j_call: TRBJ2-7; v_call: TRBV5-1; d_call: NA; cdr3_aa: CASGREGLLYF; cdr3_nt: TGCGCCAGCGGAAGAGAGGGGTTGTTGTACTTC
clone_size: many; j_call: TRBJ2-1; v_call: TRBV7-9; d_call: TRBD2; cdr3_aa: CASTGAGRSNEQFF; cdr3_nt: TGTGCCAGCACGGGAGCGGGGAGGTCGAATGAGCAGTTCTTC
clone_size: many; j_call: TRBJ1-1; v_call: TRBV9; d_call: NA; cdr3_aa: CASSAEDSMNTEAFF; cdr3_nt: TGTGCCAGCAGCGCTGAGGACAGCATGAACACTGAAGCTTTCTTT
clone_size: many; j_call: TRBJ2-7; v_call: TRBV9; d_call: NA; cdr3_aa: CASSVGRSSYEQYF; cdr3_nt: TGTGCCAGCAGCGTAGGCCGAAGCTCCTACGAGCAGTACTTC
clone_size: many; j_call: TRBJ2-6; v_call: TRBV7-9; d_call: TRBD1; cdr3_aa: CASSPQDRGPGANVLTF; cdr3_nt: TGTGCCAGCAGCCCACAGGACAGGGGACCTGGGGCCAACGTCCTGACTTTC
clone_size: few; j_call: TRBJ2-7; v_call: TRBV19; d_call: NA; cdr3_aa: CTSSISGLNNEQYF; cdr3_nt: TGTACCAGTAGTATTTCAGGACTTAACAACGAGCAGTACTTC
clone_size: few; j_call: TRBJ2-3; v_call: TRBV7-3; d_call: NA; cdr3_aa: CASSFDLGKLAGTQYF; cdr3_nt: TGTGCCAGCAGCTTCGACCTGGGGAAGCTGGCAGGTACGCAGTATTTT
clone_size: NA; j_call: TRBJ2-6; v_call: TRBV19; d_call: NA; cdr3_aa: CASREGSGANVLTF; cdr3_nt: TGTGCCAGTAGGGAGGGCTCTGGGGCCAACGTCCTGACTTTC
clone_size: many; j_call: TRBJ2-7; v_call: TRBV5-1; d_call: TRBD1; cdr3_aa: CASSPEWGQGNYEQYF; cdr3_nt: TGCGCCAGCAGCCCTGAGTGGGGACAGGGGAACTACGAGCAGTACTTC
clone_size: many; j_call: TRBJ2-3; v_call: TRBV10-1; d_call: NA; cdr3_aa: CASSESVGFPPDTQYF; cdr3_nt: TGCGCCAGCAGTGAGTCGGTTGGGTTCCCCCCCGATACGCAGTATTTT
clone_size: many; j_call: TRBJ2-7; v_call: TRBV9; d_call: NA; cdr3_aa: CASSPFPEVYEQYF; cdr3_nt: TGTGCCAGCAGCCCCTTCCCCGAGGTCTACGAGCAGTACTTC
clone_size: NA; j_call: TRBJ1-1; v_call: TRBV7-9; d_call: NA; cdr3_aa: CAGSSQRGNTEAFF; cdr3_nt: TGTGCCGGCAGCTCCCAAAGGGGGAATACTGAAGCTTTCTTT
clone_size: few; j_call: TRBJ2-2; v_call: TRBV5-6; d_call: TRBD1; cdr3_aa: CASSHGQGTGELFF; cdr3_nt: TGTGCCAGCAGCCACGGACAGGGCACCGGGGAGCTGTTTTTT
clone_size: NA; j_call: TRBJ2-7; v_call: TRBV2; d_call: NA; cdr3_aa: CASKGGHEQYF; cdr3_nt: TGTGCCAGCAAGGGAGGCCACGAGCAGTACTTC